These 31 T cell receptor beta chains share one sample of origin, sequenced in a study of blood T cell repertoires in COVID-19. Repertoires were generated with immunoSEQ multiplex PCR, while TCRdb's copy carries only in-frame clones and drops some. The sample lists about 670,000 clones; approximately 90% were seen once. The source material was peripheral blood. The receptor set was obtained from a woman between 18 and 29 years old with acute or convalescent COVID-19.

The chain links TRBV29-1 to TRBJ2-4; D is perhaps TRBD1 (6 bases). Germline CDR1 and CDR2: SQVTM and ANQGSEA. V was clipped by 3 bases and J by 8 bases, with 14 bases between them. This CDR3 has 13 amino acids. CDR3 sequence (DNA): TGCAGCGTTGAGGATACCCAGGGGTACATTCAGTACTTC. Its protein is CSVEDTQGYIQYF.

The J gene is TRBJ1-2, the V gene TRBV19; D is possibly TRBD1 (6 bases). The germline V and J ends were trimmed by 6 bases and 3 bases, with 17 bases remaining between them. The CDR3 consists of 15 residues. Looked up from germline, CDR1 is LNHDA and CDR2 is SQIVND (reference sequence). CDR3 in amino acids: CASSLTGMSDYGYTF. The CDR3 nucleotides read TGTGCCAGTAGCCTTACAGGGATGAGCGACTATGGCTACACCTTC.

The chain joins TRBV5-1 to TRBJ1-1, with a weak D call TRBD1 (6 bases). Trimming removed 1 base at V and 0 bases at J, with 16 bases between. Germline V CDR1 and CDR2: SGHRS, YFSETQ. The CDR3 runs to 17 residues. CDR3 DNA: TGCGCCAGCAGCTTGTATGGCCCCTCAGGGGTGAACACTGAAGCTTTCTTT. Translation gives CASSLYGPSGVNTEAFF.

The chain joins TRBV6-5 to TRBJ1-2, with unresolved D. Trimming took off 0 bases at V and 8 bases at J, with 10 bases between the two ends. From germline, CDR1 is MNHEY and CDR2 SVGAGI. The CDR3 extends over 13 amino acids. The CDR3 reads CASSYSGGMGYTF. The CDR3 bases are TGTGCCAGCAGTTACTCAGGCGGGATGGGCTACACCTTC.

This rearrangement joins TRBV7-9 to TRBJ1-6; D unresolved. The length of the CDR3 is 13 residues. V was pared by 5 bases and J by 11 bases, with 13 bases between. Germline CDR1 is SEHNR and CDR2 is FQNEAQ (reference sequence). The CDR3 protein is CASSPGSPPPLHF. The CDR3 DNA follows: TGTGCCAGCAGCCCTGGCTCCCCCCCACCCCTCCACTTT. Drawing the rest from reference TRBV7-9 and TRBJ1-6, the complete variable domain is DTGVSQNPRHKITKRGQNVTFRCDPISEHNRLYWYRQTLGQGPEFLTYFQNEAQLEKSRLLSDRFSAERPKGSFSTLEIQRTEQGDSAMYLCASSPGSPPPLHFGNGTRLTVT.

For the CDR3, the DNA is TGTGCCAGCAGCACGCGTACAGGGGGGAACACTGAAGCTTTCTTT. Its protein product is CASSTRTGGNTEAFF. The chain uses TRBV5-4 and TRBJ1-1, with 8 bases lining up with TRBD1. The CDR3 extends over 15 amino acids. V lost 4 bases, J lost 1 base, and 6 bases stayed unmatched. The V gene's germline CDR1 is SGHNT and CDR2 YYREEE (reference sequence). Full variable domain (missing parts from reference TRBV5-4 and TRBJ1-1): ETGVTQSPTHLIKTRGQQVTLRCSSQSGHNTVSWYQQALGQGPQFIFQYYREEENGRGNFPPRFSGLQFPNYSSELNVNALELDDSALYLCASSTRTGGNTEAFFGQGTRLTVV.

V and J are TRBV15 and TRBJ1-3, with a tentative D call TRBD1 (5 bases). Looked up from germline, CDR1 is LNHNV and CDR2 is YYDKDF (reference sequence). The CDR3 extends over 15 amino acids. V lost 5 bases and J 0 bases, leaving 11 bases between the germline ends. The CDR3 bases are TGTGCCACCAGCTCCGACAGCTCCTCTGGAAACACCATATATTTT. Translation: CATSSDSSSGNTIYF.

The chain links TRBV4-2 to TRBJ1-5, with 7 bases that match TRBD1. Trimming cost V 5 bases and J 5 bases; bases outside gene matches: 6. The CDR3 runs 14 residues. Germline assignment: CDR1 LGHNA and CDR2 YNFKEQ. The CDR3 nucleotides are TGTGCCAGCAGCAGGGGGCTAAGGGATCAGCCCCAGCATTTT. It codes for CASSRGLRDQPQHF.

The V and J genes are TRBV4-1 and TRBJ1-1, with 8 bases aligning to TRBD1. CDR3 length: 14 amino acids. After removal of 1 base from V and 4 bases from J, the junction contained 2 bases not matched to a gene. CDR1 is MGHRA, CDR2 YSYEKL, per germline. As DNA, the CDR3 is TGCGCCAGCAGCCAAGCCAGGGGGCCCACTGAAGCTTTCTTT. Its translation is CASSQARGPTEAFF.

This clone was counted once. The chain employs TRBV3-1 (or the pseudogene TRBV3-2) and TRBJ1-2, with D possibly matching TRBD1 (5 bases). V dropped 0 bases and J dropped 5 bases, with 13 bases sitting between them. Germline loops: CDR1 LGHDT, CDR2 YNNKEL (reference sequence). The CDR3 is 15 amino acids. CDR3 nucleotides: TGTGCCAGCAGCCAAGATCAACGGGGGGGGTATGGCTACACCTTC. Amino acids: CASSQDQRGGYGYTF.

This clone occurred once. The V call is TRBV10-3, the J call TRBJ1-5; 8 nucleotides line up with TRBD1. Germline trimming cut 2 bases from V and 2 bases from J; bases unmatched to any gene: 14. The CDR3 covers 19 residues. Germline V lookup: CDR1 ENHRY, CDR2 SYGVKD. CDR3 bases: TGTGCCATCAGTGAGAGTCATATCAGGGGGCGAGTGGGCAATCAGCCCCAGCATTTT. Translated, it gives CAISESHIRGRVGNQPQHF.

V and J are TRBV24-1 and TRBJ2-3; perhaps TRBD2 as D (6 bases). Looked up from germline, CDR1 is KGHDR and CDR2 is SFDVKD. The CDR3 loop spans 15 amino acids. V was trimmed by 1 base and J by 5 bases, leaving 12 bases between them. CDR3 in amino acids: CATSDLLGGRDTQYF. The DNA of the CDR3 is TGTGCCACCAGTGATTTACTCGGAGGGAGAGATACGCAGTATTTT.

The V call is TRBV19, the J call TRBJ1-5; unclear D gene. This CDR3 region has 14 residues. The germline CDR1 and CDR2 sequences are LNHDA and SQIVND (reference sequence). Trimming took 2 bases from V and 9 from J, leaving 14 bases between them. For the CDR3, the DNA is TGTGCCAGTAGTATAAGCGGCACCGCGGGGCCCCAGCATTTT. This translates into CASSISGTAGPQHF.

CDR3 residues: CSASPPRGGRYGYEQYF. Written as DNA, the CDR3 is TGCAGTGCTAGTCCTCCAAGGGGGGGCCGGTATGGCTACGAGCAGTACTTC. This chain uses TRBV20-1 with TRBJ2-7, with D possibly TRBD2 on 7 matching bases. The CDR3 contains 17 residues. The germline V gene has CDR1 DFQATT and CDR2 SNEGSKA (reference sequence). V lost 3 bases and J lost 3, with 24 bases in between.

V usage is TRBV21-1 and J usage is TRBJ1-6. TRBV21-1 is assigned pseudogene status. This CDR3 has 16 residues. This CDR3 is CASSLKRGRNNSPLHF. CDR3 in DNA: TGTGCCAGCAGCCTTAAGCGGGGACGGAATAATTCACCCCTCCACTTT.

The rearrangement uses TRBV29-1 and TRBJ1-2, with unresolved D. From germline, CDR1 is SQVTM and CDR2 ANQGSEA. This CDR3 contains 14 residues. Trimming took 3 bases from V and 0 from J, leaving 11 bases between them. The CDR3 coding sequence is TGCAGCGTTGAGTCCCGAGGAGCTAACTATGGCTACACCTTC. Translated, it gives CSVESRGANYGYTF. The complete variable domain, with remaining parts taken from reference TRBV29-1 and TRBJ1-2, reads SAVISQKPSRDICQRGTSLTIQCQVDSQVTMMFWYRQQPGQSLTLIATANQGSEATYESGFVIDKFPISRPNLTFSTLTVSNMSPEDSSIYLCSVESRGANYGYTFGSGTRLTVV.

The V call is TRBV14, the J call TRBJ1-3; no clear D. CDR3 size: 17 residues. Germline V gene sequence: CDR1 SGHDN, CDR2 FVKESK. Trimming left V 0 bases short and J 0 bases short, with 12 bases between. The CDR3: CASSQEPGLVSGNTIYF. CDR3 sequence (DNA): TGTGCCAGCAGCCAAGAGCCAGGCCTCGTCTCTGGAAACACCATATATTTT.

This clone was seen just once. The rearrangement joins TRBV21-1 to TRBJ2-3; TRBD2, as called in the table, went unchecked against the DNA. TRBV21-1 constitutes a pseudogene. This CDR3 comprises 16 residues. This CDR3 reads CASSKGPGGGTDTQYF. Written as DNA, the CDR3 is TGTGCCAGCAGCAAAGGTCCGGGGGGGGGCACAGATACGCAGTATTTT.

A single count supports this clone. This chain links TRBV7-9 with TRBJ1-5; no firm D call. CDR1 and CDR2 (germline): SEHNR, FQNEAQ (reference sequence). Trimming removed 4 bases from V and 3 bases from J, with 16 bases in between. The CDR3 sequence is 16 residues long. The CDR3 region has the DNA TGTGCCAGCAGCTCTACCCTCGGTAGCCCCAATCAGCCCCAGCATTTT. Residues: CASSSTLGSPNQPQHF.

This chain joins TRBV5-6 and TRBJ2-2; no reliable D call. V lost 3 bases, J lost 5 bases, and 5 bases lay in between. This CDR3 has 12 residues. The germline V gene has CDR1 SGHDT and CDR2 YYEEEE. CDR3 in DNA: TGTGCCAGCAGCTCGTTTACCGGGGAGCTGTTTTTT. Translated: CASSSFTGELFF.

V and J are TRBV28 and TRBJ2-1; TRBD1 matches 8 bases. The CDR3 length is 14 residues. V shed 2 bases, J shed 6 bases, and the junction held 3 bases outside the gene matches. Germline loops: CDR1 MDHEN, CDR2 SYDVKM. The CDR3 is CASSLQGAVNEQFF. Written as DNA, the CDR3 is TGTGCCAGCAGTTTACAGGGGGCTGTCAATGAGCAGTTCTTC.

The chain recombines TRBV7-2 with TRBJ1-1; no clear D. V lost 7 bases to trimming and J lost 11 bases, with 23 bases between them. Germline V CDR1 and CDR2: SGHTA, FQGNSA. This CDR3 comprises 14 residues. The CDR3 DNA sequence: TGTGCCAGCACCTCCCCCCCCGATCGCCGAGGGGCTTTCTTT. It translates to CASTSPPDRRGAFF.

J is TRBJ1-1 and V is TRBV7-2, with 7 bases that match TRBD1. The CDR3 loop spans 14 amino acids. Germline-derived CDR1 and CDR2 are SGHTA and FQGNSA. The V gene end was trimmed by 3 bases and the J gene end by 4 bases; junction bases not matched to a gene: 5. The CDR3 DNA reads as TGTGCCAGCAGCTTTCCGACAGGGCGCACTGAAGCTTTCTTT. It encodes CASSFPTGRTEAFF.

V and J are TRBV19 and TRBJ1-2; D might be TRBD1 (6 bases). V gave up 1 base and J gave up 4 bases, with 13 bases separating them. In germline, CDR1 is LNHDA, CDR2 SQIVND (reference sequence). The CDR3 totals 15 residues. CDR3 amino acids: CASSIAGASPYGYTF. The CDR3 DNA reads TGTGCCAGTAGTATAGCAGGGGCGAGCCCCTATGGCTACACCTTC.

This clone occurred once. The gene calls are TRBV9 and TRBJ2-7, with TRBD1 as a possible D gene (6 bases). The V and J ends lost 1 base and 1 base respectively, with 15 bases between them. The CDR3 has 16 residues. The germline V gene encodes CDR1 SGDLS and CDR2 YYNGEE. The CDR3 here is CASSVSGGGLSYEQYF. The DNA for the CDR3 is TGTGCCAGCAGCGTATCTGGGGGCGGGTTATCCTACGAGCAGTACTTC. Combining the CDR3 with reference TRBV9 and TRBJ2-7 gives the whole variable domain DSGVTQTPKHLITATGQRVTLRCSPRSGDLSVYWYQQSLDQGLQFLIQYYNGEERAKGNILERFSAQQFPDLHSELNLSSLELGDSALYFCASSVSGGGLSYEQYFGPGTRLTVT.

V is TRBV7-9 and J is TRBJ1-1; D unresolved. Deletions cut 3 bases from V and 6 bases from J, with 14 bases between. The CDR3 has 14 residues. Per the germline V gene, CDR1 is SEHNR and CDR2 is FQNEAQ (reference sequence). The CDR3 DNA sequence: TGTGCCAGCAGCTTCCAAGCCGGGAAGCCTGAAGCTTTCTTT. Residues: CASSFQAGKPEAFF.

The J gene is TRBJ2-7, the V gene TRBV7-2, with a weak D call TRBD1 (6 bases). The CDR3 is 18 residues long. Trimming pared 2 bases from V and 2 bases from J, leaving 22 bases between. CDR1 and CDR2 from the germline V gene are SGHTA and FQGNSA. The chain's CDR3 is CASSLSPSPLRGPYEQYF. In DNA form, the CDR3 reads TGTGCCAGCAGCTTATCCCCCAGTCCTCTCAGGGGCCCCTACGAGCAGTACTTC.

The chain links TRBV4-1 to TRBJ1-1, with D possibly TRBD1 on 6 matching bases. V lost 0 bases, J lost 4 bases, and 15 bases lay in between. CDR3 length: 16 residues. Per germline, CDR1 MGHRA and CDR2 YSYEKL. The CDR3 nucleotides read TGCGCCAGCAGCCAAGATCGGGGGGCGTTGCCCACTGAAGCTTTCTTT. This gives the protein CASSQDRGALPTEAFF.

The chain carries TRBV2 and TRBJ2-7; 12 positions agree with TRBD2. This CDR3 has 15 residues. V shed 3 bases, J shed 6 bases, and the junction held 6 bases outside the gene matches. CDR1 and CDR2 from the germline V gene are SNHLY and FYNNEI. DNA of the CDR3: TGTGCCAGCAGTGATAAACTAGCGGGGGGTTCCGAGCAGTACTTC. This translates into CASSDKLAGGSEQYF.

The rearrangement links TRBV6-2 or TRBV6-3 to TRBJ1-2; 8 nucleotides match TRBD1. The CDR3 extends over 14 amino acids. Germline lookup yields CDR1 MNHEY and CDR2 SVGEGT. V was pared by 5 bases and J by 6 bases, with 8 bases of the junction left unmatched. CDR3: CASSGPGQGNGYTF. CDR3 nucleotides: TGTGCCAGCAGTGGCCCCGGACAGGGTAATGGCTACACCTTC.

The V gene is TRBV13, the J gene TRBJ1-4; 7 nucleotides agree with TRBD1. Germline CDR1 is PRHDT and CDR2 is FYEKMQ (reference sequence). This CDR3 is built from 14 residues. The junction had 3 bases not matched to a gene; V was cut back by 2 bases and J by 6 bases. The CDR3 protein is CASSLRQGDEKLFF. The CDR3 DNA is TGTGCCAGCAGCTTACGACAGGGTGATGAAAAACTGTTTTTT.